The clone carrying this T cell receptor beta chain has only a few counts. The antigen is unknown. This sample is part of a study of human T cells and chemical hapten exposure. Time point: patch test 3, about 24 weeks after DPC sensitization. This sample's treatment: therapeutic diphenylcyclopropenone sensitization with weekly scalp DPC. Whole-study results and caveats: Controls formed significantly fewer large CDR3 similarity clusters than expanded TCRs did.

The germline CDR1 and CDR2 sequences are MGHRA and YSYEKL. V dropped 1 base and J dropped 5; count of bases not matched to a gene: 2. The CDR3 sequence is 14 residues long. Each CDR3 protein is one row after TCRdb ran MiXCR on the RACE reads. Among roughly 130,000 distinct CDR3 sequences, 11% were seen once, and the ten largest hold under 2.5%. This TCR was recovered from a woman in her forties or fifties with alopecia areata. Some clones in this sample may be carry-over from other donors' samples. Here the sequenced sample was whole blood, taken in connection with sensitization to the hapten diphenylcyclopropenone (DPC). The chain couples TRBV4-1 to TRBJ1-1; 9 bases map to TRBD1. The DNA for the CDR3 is TGCGCCAGCAGCCAAGGACAGGGGGGGACTGAAGCTTTCTTT. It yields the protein CASSQGQGGTEAFF.